This T cell receptor (beta chain) was sequenced in a study of T cell repertoires in cytomegalovirus infection. In the case of this clonotype: What it binds is unknown.

Each CDR3 protein gets one entry after TCRdb re-called the reads with MiXCR. The sample contains under 300,000 distinct CDR3 sequences, approximately 22% of which appear only once. The origin of this receptor is a human donor in good health (CMV status not recorded). Some clones in this sample may be carry-over from other donors' samples. Here the sequenced sample was cultured PBMCs, taken from culture after CMV antigen stimulation.

CDR3 DNA: TGTGCCACTCCAACAGGATTTCCCCCTGGGGCCAACGTCCTGACTTTC. Protein sequence: CATPTGFPPGANVLTF. V gene TRBV2 combines with J gene TRBJ2-6, with a possible D match to TRBD1 (5 bases). The CDR3 has 16 residues. CDR1 is SNHLY, CDR2 FYNNEI, per germline. V was clipped by 10 bases and J by 2 bases, with 18 bases between them.